The text below deals with one TCR beta chain. What it binds is unknown. This record comes from a study of regulatory T cells in long-lasting Graves disease. Germline V gives CDR1 MDHEN, CDR2 SYDVKM. The V gene end was trimmed by 5 bases and the J gene end by 2 bases; junction bases not matched to a gene: 6. CDR3 length: 15 amino acids. Findings and limits, study-wide: Exclusively peripheral blood, rather than thyroid tissue, was studied.

Specified time point: newly diagnosed GD, antithyroid drugs for less than 3 months. The TCR library was prepared using RNA isolated from PBMCs. CDR3 regions were amplified by Arm-PCR using iRepertoire HTBI primers to build TCR beta libraries. In TCRdb, the multiplex PCR reads were re-called with MiXCR into one record per CDR3 protein. The repertoire consists of roughly 320,000 distinct CDR3 sequences, with over 15% occurring once and the leading ten covering around 27%. This sample was also put to use in a study of T cells in Graves' hyperthyroidism and ophthalmopathy.

The chain has TRBV28 and TRBJ1-5, with TRBD1 identical over 7 bases. The sample in question was peripheral blood mononuclear cells (PBMCs), obtained at new diagnosis, from a patient treated with antithyroid drugs. The receptor was isolated from a man between 40 and 49 years old with Graves disease. CDR3 DNA sequence: TGTGCCAGCAGTGATCAGGGGGGGGGCAATCAGCCCCAGCATTTT. Its protein product is CASSDQGGGNQPQHF.